This is a list of T cell receptor beta chains from one sample in a study of cytomegalovirus exposure and HLA in healthy donors. Sequencing used immunoSEQ multiplex PCR; TCRdb keeps in-frame clones, though not all of them. The sample lists about 140,000 clones, about 82% seen once, with roughly 1.8% in the top ten. The source material was PBMCs. Every receptor here comes from a female donor in good health and CMV-seropositive. Both conserved end residues are part of each CDR3. D genes are given only for firm matches. Clone size is not always given. Where it is, it says once, few, many or a class for expanded clones.

j_call	d_call	clone_size	v_call	cdr3_aa	cdr3_nt
TRBJ2-4	-	-	TRBV18	CASSPLQDVKNIQYF	TGTGCCAGCTCACCTCTACAGGATGTCAAAAACATTCAGTACTTC
TRBJ1-2	-	-	TRBV29-1	CSVDGAGATYGYTF	TGCAGCGTTGATGGAGCGGGGGCGACATATGGCTACACCTTC
TRBJ2-7	-	-	TRBV7-9	CASSRLQGNEQYF	TGTGCCAGCAGCCGACTGCAGGGTAACGAGCAGTACTTC
TRBJ2-3	TRBD2	-	TRBV7-3	CASSSASGGTDTQYF	TGTGCCAGCAGCAGTGCTAGCGGGGGCACAGATACGCAGTATTTT
TRBJ2-7	-	-	TRBV19	CATMVTGGSYEQYF	TGTGCCACCATGGTGACAGGCGGCTCCTACGAGCAGTACTTC
TRBJ2-1	TRBD1	-	TRBV28	CASRSPGQGQYNEQFF	TGTGCCAGCAGATCACCGGGACAGGGACAATACAATGAGCAGTTCTTC
TRBJ2-2	TRBD2	-	TRBV7-3	CASSGGTSDVGELFF	TGTGCCAGCAGCGGAGGGACTAGCGATGTCGGGGAGCTGTTTTTT
TRBJ2-1	-	-	TRBV28	CASIQGGSFYNEQFF	TGTGCCAGCATCCAAGGGGGTTCATTTTACAATGAGCAGTTCTTC
TRBJ1-3	-	-	TRBV5-4	CASSLKGADSGNTIYF	TGTGCCAGCAGCTTGAAAGGAGCAGACTCTGGAAACACCATATATTTT
TRBJ1-4	TRBD1	-	TRBV7-6	CASSARGPTNEKLFF	TGTGCCAGCAGCGCAAGGGGGCCTACTAATGAAAAACTGTTTTTT
TRBJ1-6	-	few	TRBV7-3	CASSSTGSNSPLHF	TGTGCCAGCAGCTCCACAGGGTCTAATTCACCCCTCCACTTT
TRBJ2-5	-	-	TRBV5-1	CASSLAGGVGGETQYF	TGCGCCAGCAGCTTGGCCGGCGGGGTAGGAGGAGAGACCCAGTACTTC
TRBJ2-6	-	-	TRBV5-1	CASSPLVGGGANVLTF	TGCGCCAGCAGCCCACTCGTGGGGGGTGGGGCCAACGTCCTGACTTTC
TRBJ2-1	TRBD2	-	TRBV18	CASSPPGLVSYNEQFF	TGTGCCAGCTCACCGCCGGGACTAGTTTCCTACAATGAGCAGTTCTTC
TRBJ1-1	-	-	TRBV28	CAASVEFKNTEAFF	TGTGCCGCCAGCGTCGAATTCAAGAACACTGAAGCTTTCTTT
TRBJ2-2	-	-	TRBV7-9	CASSLTGQPNTGELFF	TGTGCCAGCAGCCTCACAGGACAGCCGAACACCGGGGAGCTGTTTTTT
TRBJ1-1	-	-	TRBV18	CASSQRTEAFF	TGTGCCAGCTCACAGAGAACTGAAGCTTTCTTT
TRBJ2-7	-	once	TRBV6-6	CASSSGGLRGYEQYF	TGTGCCAGCAGCTCCGGAGGGTTAAGGGGTTACGAGCAGTACTTC
TRBJ2-6	-	once	TRBV14	CASSPIQGISSGANVLTF	TGTGCCAGCAGCCCCATACAGGGTATTAGCTCTGGGGCCAACGTCCTGACTTTC
TRBJ2-5	-	once	TRBV7-9	CASSLTQQETQYF	TGTGCCAGCAGCTTGACACAGCAAGAGACCCAGTACTTC
TRBJ2-5	TRBD2	-	TRBV5-3	CARSQIAGGQETQYF	TGTGCCAGAAGCCAAATAGCGGGAGGGCAAGAGACCCAGTACTTC
TRBJ2-7	-	-	TRBV7-8	CASSFRYEQYF	TGTGCCAGCAGCTTTCGCTACGAGCAGTACTTC
TRBJ1-1	-	-	TRBV20-1	CSPTEDTEAFF	TGCAGTCCGACAGAGGACACTGAAGCTTTCTTT
TRBJ2-6	-	few	TRBV5-1	CASRRQDGGGSGANVLTF	TGCGCCAGCAGGCGACAGGATGGGGGGGGCTCTGGGGCCAACGTCCTGACTTTC
TRBJ2-1	TRBD2	few	TRBV28	CASRETSGGANEQFF	TGTGCCAGCAGAGAAACTAGCGGGGGGGCCAATGAGCAGTTCTTC
TRBJ1-2	TRBD1	-	TRBV18	CASSQGQGRGDGYTF	TGTGCCAGCTCACAGGGACAGGGAAGAGGTGATGGCTACACCTTC
TRBJ1-2	TRBD1	once	TRBV6-1	CASRATQGARGYTF	TGTGCCAGCAGGGCCACGCAGGGGGCGCGTGGCTACACCTTC
TRBJ2-2	-	-	TRBV18	CASSPSGVWATGELFF	TGTGCCAGCTCACCGTCGGGGGTTTGGGCCACCGGGGAGCTGTTTTTT
TRBJ2-3	TRBD2	-	TRBV4-1	CASSDGLAGGDTQYF	TGCGCCAGCAGCGACGGACTAGCGGGGGGAGATACGCAGTATTTT
TRBJ2-3	TRBD2	-	TRBV7-3	CASSLQASGGADTQYF	TGTGCCAGCAGCTTACAGGCTAGCGGGGGGGCAGATACGCAGTATTTT
TRBJ2-7	-	once	TRBV6-1	CASSRGVYEQYF	TGTGCCAGCAGCCGCGGGGTCTACGAGCAGTACTTC
TRBJ2-7	-	-	TRBV6-5	CASSDNSYEQYF	TGTGCCAGCAGTGACAACTCCTACGAGCAGTACTTC
TRBJ1-1	-	once	TRBV5-1	CASSSSGGEAFF	TGCGCCAGCAGCAGTTCAGGAGGTGAAGCTTTCTTT
TRBJ2-1	TRBD2	-	TRBV6-6	CASSYSGGRGANEQFF	TGTGCCAGCAGTTACTCCGGGGGGAGGGGAGCCAATGAGCAGTTCTTC
TRBJ1-4	TRBD1	-	TRBV28	CASSPLGTASNEKLFF	TGTGCCAGCAGTCCCCTAGGGACAGCGAGTAATGAAAAACTGTTTTTT
TRBJ2-1	TRBD2	-	TRBV13	CASSLGLGHNEQFF	TGTGCCAGCAGCCTGGGACTAGGACACAATGAGCAGTTCTTC
TRBJ2-7	-	-	TRBV2	CASRGLTYEQYF	TGTGCCAGCAGAGGACTAACCTACGAGCAGTACTTC
TRBJ1-2	TRBD1	-	TRBV5-4	CASSRTGTGVGYTF	TGTGCCAGCAGCCGTACCGGGACAGGGGTTGGCTACACCTTC
TRBJ2-7	TRBD1	once	TRBV10-3	CAIRDTGGHEQYF	TGTGCCATCCGCGACACAGGGGGCCACGAGCAGTACTTC
TRBJ2-3	TRBD2	-	TRBV10-3	CAISALGRAEDTQYF	TGTGCCATCAGTGCTCTCGGGAGGGCGGAAGATACGCAGTATTTT